One sample yielded the 12 T cell receptor beta chains listed below, sequenced in a study of shared clonotypes between healthy human individuals. Libraries were prepared by immunoSEQ multiplex PCR; TCRdb keeps only in-frame clonotypes and omits some of them. The top ten hold about 0.21% of the sample, which has roughly 850,000 clones, about 96% seen once. CD45RO negativity and positive selection for CCR7 defined naive CD8 cells, a population that excluded terminally differentiated effector memory CD45RA+ cells. Source material: naive CD8+ T cells sorted from blood. The receptors come from a man under 40 in good health.

The genes are TRBV19 and TRBJ2-1; D unresolved. The length of the CDR3 is 10 residues. The ends were cut back, 5 bases at V and 6 bases at J, with 2 bases in the middle. The germline V gene encodes CDR1 LNHDA and CDR2 SQIVND (reference sequence). As DNA, the CDR3 is TGTGCCAGTAGTGGCAATGAGCAGTTCTTC. Encoded protein: CASSGNEQFF.

V usage is TRBV11-2 and J usage is TRBJ2-7; no clear D. The V and J ends lost 0 bases and 3 bases respectively, with 12 bases between them. Germline CDR1 is SGHAT and CDR2 is FQNNGV. CDR3 size: 15 residues. Here the CDR3 reads CASSLEPRPFYEQYF. CDR3 DNA: TGTGCCAGCAGCTTAGAACCGAGGCCTTTCTACGAGCAGTACTTC.

This chain links TRBV10-1 with TRBJ2-7; 14 bases are a match to TRBD2. V dropped 6 bases and J dropped 4; count of bases not matched to a gene: 23. This CDR3 has 21 amino acids. CDR1 WNHNN and CDR2 SYGVQD come from the germline V gene (reference sequence). CDR3 in DNA: TGCGCCAGCAGCCGCGGACTAGCGGGAGGTTCGGCGCCCCAGCCACTTTACGAGCAGTACTTC. This codes for CASSRGLAGGSAPQPLYEQYF.

This clone was observed a single time. The chain is built from TRBV13 and TRBJ2-3, with 11 nucleotides matching TRBD2. The germline V gene encodes CDR1 PRHDT and CDR2 FYEKMQ (reference sequence). The CDR3 spans 16 residues. V lost 5 bases and J lost 2; bases outside the gene matches: 6. CDR3 DNA sequence: TGTGCCAGCAGCCGGGGACTAGCGGAGCACACAGATACGCAGTATTTT. Translating gives CASSRGLAEHTDTQYF.

The V gene is TRBV27, the J gene TRBJ2-6; no clear D gene. CDR1 is MNHEY and CDR2 is SMNVEV in the germline V gene (reference sequence). CDR3 length: 12 amino acids. V lost 5 bases and J 2 bases, leaving 1 base between the germline ends. As DNA, the CDR3 is TGTGCCAGCAGTGCTGGGGCCAACGTCCTGACTTTC. Amino acids: CASSAGANVLTF. Full variable domain (remainder filled in from reference TRBV27 and TRBJ2-6): EAQVTQNPRYLITVTGKKLTVTCSQNMNHEYMSWYRQDPGLGLRQIYYSMNVEVTDKGDVPEGYKVSRKEKRNFPLILESPSPNQTSLYFCASSAGANVLTFGAGSRLTVL.

The J gene is TRBJ1-2, the V gene TRBV7-9; the D gene is possibly TRBD1 (6 bases). The CDR3 totals 14 residues. V lost 1 base and J 5 bases, leaving 11 bases between the germline ends. In germline, CDR1 is SEHNR, CDR2 FQNEAQ (reference sequence). The CDR3 sequence: CASSLETGGYGYTF. CDR3 DNA sequence: TGTGCCAGCAGCTTAGAGACAGGAGGATATGGCTACACCTTC.

This clone was recorded only once. The J gene is TRBJ1-1, the V gene TRBV7-9; perhaps TRBD1 as D (6 bases). Germline V lookup: CDR1 SEHNR, CDR2 FQNEAQ (reference sequence). CDR3 length: 15 amino acids. Trimming took 2 bases from V and 5 from J, leaving 15 bases between them. This CDR3 reads CASSLTLPGATEAFF. The CDR3 DNA reads TGTGCCAGCAGCTTAACCCTTCCAGGGGCGACTGAAGCTTTCTTT.

This sequence joins TRBV6-4 and TRBJ2-1; D not certain. CDR1 MRHNA and CDR2 SNTAGT come from the germline V gene. The CDR3 runs 14 residues. The ends were cut back, 5 bases at V and 8 bases at J, with 16 bases in the middle. CDR3 sequence (DNA): TGTGCCAGCAGTCCTAATGGGCTGCGGCATGAGCAGTTCTTC. Amino acid sequence: CASSPNGLRHEQFF.

The V call is TRBV6-4, the J call TRBJ2-3; TRBD2 agrees at 13 bases. V was pared by 7 bases and J by 3 bases, with 10 bases of the junction left unmatched. The CDR3 runs to 17 residues. Germline V gives CDR1 MRHNA, CDR2 SNTAGT. CDR3 sequence (DNA): TGTGCCAGCAAACGGACTAGCGGGAGCTCGGGTACAGATACGCAGTATTTT. Its protein is CASKRTSGSSGTDTQYF.

The chain couples TRBV13 to TRBJ2-7; perhaps TRBD1 as D (6 bases). V was cut by 8 bases and J by 5 bases, with 13 bases left in between. The CDR3 is 12 residues long. Germline-derived CDR1 and CDR2 are PRHDT and FYEKMQ (reference sequence). CDR3 sequence reads: CASRRGVHEQYF. CDR3 sequence (DNA): TGTGCCAGCCGCAGGGGAGTCCACGAGCAGTACTTC.

The chain couples TRBV2 to TRBJ2-3; TRBD2 aligns across 12 bases. Trimming removed 9 bases from V and 2 bases from J; junction bases left unmatched: 6. This CDR3 has 15 amino acids. In germline, CDR1 is SNHLY, CDR2 FYNNEI. CDR3 bases: TGTGCCAGAACCGGACTAGCGGGATCCACAGATACGCAGTATTTT. Protein product: CARTGLAGSTDTQYF.

The sample holds a few counts of this clone. This chain joins TRBV11-2 and TRBJ2-7; the match to TRBD2 covers 8 bases. Germline V CDR1 and CDR2: SGHAT, FQNNGV. The V gene end was trimmed by 5 bases and the J gene end by 5 bases; junction bases not matched to a gene: 11. The CDR3 length is 15 residues. Here the CDR3 reads CASSTTPGLGDEQYF. Written as DNA, the CDR3 is TGTGCCAGCAGCACCACCCCGGGACTAGGCGACGAGCAGTACTTC.